These 5 T cell receptor beta chains were all obtained from the same sample, sequenced in a study of cytomegalovirus exposure and HLA in healthy donors. The PCR made use of 60 Vbeta and 13 Jbeta primers. Data came from immunoSEQ multiplex PCR; TCRdb stores just in-frame clones and leaves some out. The table records approximately 46,000 clones, about 72% of them present only once. Sequences were obtained from PBMCs. These receptors came from a man aged 25 to 40 in good health and CMV-seronegative.

This sequence joins TRBV11-2 and TRBJ2-1; D unclear. The CDR3 is made up of 12 amino acids. V lost 5 bases, J lost 9 bases, and 11 bases lay in between. Germline V gene data show CDR1 as SGHAT and CDR2 as FQNNGV. CDR3 loop: CASSPPSVEQFF. The CDR3 DNA reads as TGTGCCAGCAGCCCTCCGTCGGTTGAGCAGTTCTTC. The full variable domain, its missing parts supplied by reference TRBV11-2 and TRBJ2-1, is EAGVAQSPRYKIIEKRQSVAFWCNPISGHATLYWYQQILGQGPKLLIQFQNNGVVDDSQLPKDRFSAERLKGVDSTLKIQPAKLEDSAVYLCASSPPSVEQFFGPGTRLTVL.

Within the sample, this clone is medium-sized. Other DNA sequences from this sample encode an identical CDR3 as well. This sequence joins TRBV6-4 and TRBJ2-3; 7 nucleotides agree with TRBD2. J gave up 1 base and V 2 bases, and 0 bases lay outside the gene matches. The CDR3 runs to 14 residues. The germline V gene has CDR1 MRHNA and CDR2 SNTAGT. CDR3 in amino acids: CASSDTSGTDTQYF. The DNA for the CDR3 is TGTGCCAGCAGTGACACTAGCGGCACAGATACGCAGTATTTT.

The chain has TRBV5-6 and TRBJ2-3, with TRBD1 matching over 10 bases. The CDR3 extends over 13 amino acids. Germline V gene sequence: CDR1 SGHDT, CDR2 YYEEEE. The V gene end was trimmed by 4 bases and the J gene end by 11 bases; junction bases not matched to a gene: 7. DNA of the CDR3: TGTGCCAGCAGCCCCACCGGGACAGGGGAGCAGTATTTT. Encoded protein: CASSPTGTGEQYF.

The chain has TRBV7-9 and TRBJ2-5, with D possibly matching TRBD2 (5 bases). Trimming removed 3 bases at V and 1 base at J, with 6 bases between. Germline values: CDR1 SEHNR, CDR2 FQNEAQ (reference sequence). The CDR3 has 13 residues. CDR3 sequence (DNA): TGTGCCAGCAGCTTCGCGGGCCAAGAGACCCAGTACTTC. Protein sequence: CASSFAGQETQYF.

The V call is TRBV15, the J call TRBJ2-7; perhaps TRBD1 as D (7 bases). With 3 bases removed from V and 3 bases from J, the gap between germline ends came to 12 bases. The CDR3 is 14 amino acids. Germline V gene sequence: CDR1 LNHNV, CDR2 YYDKDF (reference sequence). The CDR3: CATSSHRGLYEQYF. CDR3 nucleotides: TGTGCCACCAGCAGCCACAGGGGACTCTACGAGCAGTACTTC.